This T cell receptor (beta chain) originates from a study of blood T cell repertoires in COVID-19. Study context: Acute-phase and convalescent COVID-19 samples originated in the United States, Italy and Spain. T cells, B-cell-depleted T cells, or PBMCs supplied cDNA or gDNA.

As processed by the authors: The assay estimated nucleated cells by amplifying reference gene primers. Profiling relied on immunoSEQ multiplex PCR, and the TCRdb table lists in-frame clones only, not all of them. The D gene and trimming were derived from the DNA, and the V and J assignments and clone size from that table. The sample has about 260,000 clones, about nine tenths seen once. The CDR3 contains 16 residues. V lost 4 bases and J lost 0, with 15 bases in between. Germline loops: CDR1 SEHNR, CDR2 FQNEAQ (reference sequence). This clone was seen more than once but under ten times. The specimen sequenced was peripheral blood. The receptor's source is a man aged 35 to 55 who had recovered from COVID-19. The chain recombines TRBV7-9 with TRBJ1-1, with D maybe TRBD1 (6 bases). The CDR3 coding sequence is TGTGCCAGCAGCTACAGGGTTTTGGGATTGAACACTGAAGCTTTCTTT. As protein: CASSYRVLGLNTEAFF.